A selection of T cell receptor beta chains follows, all from one sample in a study of somatic mutations in cytotoxic T cells in rheumatoid arthritis. The method was immunoSEQ multiplex PCR; TCRdb's version includes in-frame clones alone and lacks a portion of them. The data hold more than 35,000 clones, with more than 80% observed a single time. Sequenced sample: CD8+ T cells sorted from blood. The receptors were sampled from a man in his forties or fifties in good health. CDR3s include the opening cysteine and the closing phenylalanine or tryptophan. The D gene is left open where the match is weak. Expanded clones get a size class; other rows say once, few or many, or leave the size out.

clone_size	j_call	d_call	v_call	cdr3_aa	cdr3_nt
-	TRBJ2-3	-	TRBV6-4	CASSESSGTDTQYF	TGTGCCAGCAGTGAGTCCTCTGGCACAGATACGCAGTATTTT
-	TRBJ2-7	TRBD1	TRBV9	CASSIAGDSSYEQYF	TGTGCCAGCAGCATCGCCGGGGACAGTTCCTACGAGCAGTACTTC
-	TRBJ1-1	-	TRBV27	CASRGRSFTEAFF	TGTGCCAGCAGGGGGAGGTCCTTCACTGAAGCTTTCTTT
-	TRBJ2-1	TRBD1	TRBV2	CASSEALGTGVIDEQFF	TGTGCCAGCAGTGAAGCGCTTGGGACAGGGGTTATCGATGAGCAGTTCTTC
medium-sized	TRBJ1-1	-	TRBV4-1	CASSLGGEYTEAFF	TGCGCCAGCAGCCTCGGGGGCGAGTACACTGAAGCTTTCTTT
-	TRBJ2-7	-	TRBV9	CASSPRTGSEQYF	TGTGCCAGCAGCCCCCGGACCGGCTCCGAGCAGTACTTC
-	TRBJ1-1	-	TRBV9	CASSGFREGNTEAFF	TGTGCCAGCAGCGGATTTCGGGAGGGAAACACTGAAGCTTTCTTT
few	TRBJ1-1	-	TRBV9	CASSVGKAGNTEAFF	TGTGCCAGCAGCGTAGGGAAGGCAGGAAATACTGAAGCTTTCTTT
few	TRBJ2-7	TRBD2	TRBV11-2	CASSLGFGLAGDYEQYF	TGTGCCAGCAGCTTAGGGTTCGGACTAGCGGGAGACTACGAGCAGTACTTC
-	TRBJ1-2	-	TRBV7-9	CASSPPGYGYTF	TGTGCCAGCAGCCCCCCGGGCTATGGCTACACCTTC
-	TRBJ2-1	TRBD2	TRBV25-1	CASSDRASGSDEQFF	TGTGCCAGCAGTGACAGGGCTAGCGGGAGCGATGAGCAGTTCTTC
-	TRBJ1-4	-	TRBV13	CASSGPNTNEKLFF	TGTGCCAGCAGCGGACCGAATACTAATGAAAAACTGTTTTTT
-	TRBJ2-7	-	TRBV19	CASTGPFYEQYF	TGTGCCAGTACGGGACCTTTCTACGAGCAGTACTTC
-	TRBJ2-1	-	TRBV6-5	CASSYSWDKAYNEQFF	TGTGCCAGCAGTTACTCGTGGGACAAAGCCTACAATGAGCAGTTCTTC
-	TRBJ2-7	TRBD1	TRBV4-3	CASSQGRQGQYEQYF	TGCGCCAGCAGCCAAGGCCGACAGGGGCAGTACGAGCAGTACTTC
medium-sized	TRBJ2-1	TRBD2	TRBV19	CASSISAGGPNEQFF	TGTGCCAGTAGTATATCCGCGGGAGGGCCCAATGAGCAGTTCTTC
-	TRBJ2-7	-	TRBV27	CASSPTGRRAAIDEQYF	TGTGCCAGCAGTCCAACAGGGCGGAGGGCGGCCATCGACGAGCAGTACTTC
once	TRBJ2-1	TRBD1	TRBV27	CASSSSTGFYNEQFF	TGTGCCAGCAGTTCCTCGACAGGGTTCTACAATGAGCAGTTCTTC
-	TRBJ2-7	-	TRBV4-1	CASSQRGAGSYEQYF	TGCGCCAGCAGCCAAAGGGGGGCGGGTTCCTACGAGCAGTACTTC
-	TRBJ2-7	TRBD2	TRBV27	CASSYSGLAVYEQYF	TGTGCCAGCAGTTACTCGGGACTAGCGGTCTACGAGCAGTACTTC
-	TRBJ2-5	TRBD2	TRBV4-1	CASSQDREGVETQYF	TGCGCCAGCAGCCAAGATCGGGAGGGTGTGGAGACCCAGTACTTC
-	TRBJ2-3	TRBD2	TRBV7-9	CASSFREGSTDTQYF	TGTGCCAGCAGCTTCCGGGAGGGAAGCACAGATACGCAGTATTTT
once	TRBJ2-1	-	TRBV6-4	CASTQIPEQFF	TGTGCCAGCACTCAAATTCCGGAGCAGTTCTTC
once	TRBJ1-5	-	TRBV7-6	CASSLGVGSNQPQHF	TGTGCCAGCAGCTTAGGTGTCGGTAGCAATCAGCCCCAGCATTTT
-	TRBJ2-7	TRBD1	TRBV7-9	CASSSPGQGFEQYF	TGTGCCAGCAGCTCTCCGGGACAGGGATTCGAGCAGTACTTC
-	TRBJ2-2	TRBD2	TRBV5-4	CASSLTGGEGGELFF	TGTGCCAGCAGCTTGACGGGGGGAGAGGGCGGGGAGCTGTTTTTT
-	TRBJ2-7	-	TRBV29-1	CSVEAQESYEQYF	TGCAGCGTTGAGGCGCAGGAATCCTACGAGCAGTACTTC
-	TRBJ2-1	TRBD2	TRBV7-9	CASSGERGDSYNEQFF	TGTGCCAGCAGCGGTGAGCGGGGGGACTCCTACAATGAGCAGTTCTTC
-	TRBJ2-5	TRBD2	TRBV7-2	CASSLVGTSGRPEETQYF	TGTGCCAGCAGCTTAGTAGGGACTAGCGGGAGGCCGGAGGAGACCCAGTACTTC
-	TRBJ1-2	TRBD1	TRBV5-1	CASSLEPGQPNYGYTF	TGCGCCAGCAGCTTGGAGCCGGGACAGCCCAACTATGGCTACACCTTC
-	TRBJ2-1	TRBD2	TRBV27	CASSPGLAGNEQFF	TGTGCCAGCAGTCCCGGACTAGCGGGAAATGAGCAGTTCTTC
-	TRBJ2-1	-	TRBV6-5	CASSYGVEIAYNEQFF	TGTGCCAGCAGTTACGGGGTGGAGATCGCCTACAATGAGCAGTTCTTC
-	TRBJ2-7	TRBD2	TRBV14	CASRSTSGRPHEQYF	TGTGCCAGCAGGTCTACTAGCGGGCGACCCCACGAGCAGTACTTC
-	TRBJ2-1	TRBD2	TRBV7-9	CASSLAIGGLAGDNEQFF	TGTGCCAGCAGCTTAGCGATAGGTGGGCTAGCGGGAGACAATGAGCAGTTCTTC
few	TRBJ2-7	-	TRBV27	CASSLKFPSSYEQYF	TGTGCCAGCAGTTTAAAATTCCCTAGCTCCTACGAGCAGTACTTC
-	TRBJ2-1	-	TRBV9	CASSVGPGQSYNEQFF	TGTGCCAGCAGCGTAGGTCCCGGTCAGTCCTACAATGAGCAGTTCTTC
-	TRBJ2-1	-	TRBV6-6	CASSWGLPNEQFF	TGTGCCAGCAGCTGGGGACTCCCGAATGAGCAGTTCTTC